The present entry profiles one TCR beta chain with its context. Antigen unknown. V was pared by 4 bases and J by 5 bases, with 20 bases between. Germline CDR1 and CDR2: MRHNA and SNTAGT. This CDR3 comprises 16 residues. Data came from immunoSEQ multiplex PCR; TCRdb stores just in-frame clones and leaves some out. The sample lists 94,000 or so clones, roughly 80% occurring once. The entry originates in a study of OX40 agonist ivuxolimab in advanced cancers. In the study overall: Patients' therapy was ivuxolimab, an antibody that acts as an agonist of OX40 (CD134). There were three patients with partial responses, one having hepatocellular carcinoma and two cutaneous melanoma. Whole-study results and caveats: The 0.1-3.0 mg/kg partial responders had among the lowest clonal expansion.

This receptor was identified in an adult with an advanced solid tumor such as melanoma, head and neck, liver or kidney cancer. The chain employs TRBV6-4 and TRBJ1-2, with D maybe TRBD1 (6 bases). Source: CD4+ or CD8+ T cells sorted from blood, taken in a trial of the OX40 agonist ivuxolimab. CDR3 sequence reads: CASSVWDTGPQYGYTF. DNA of the CDR3: TGTGCCAGCAGTGTCTGGGACACAGGGCCCCAGTATGGCTACACCTTC.